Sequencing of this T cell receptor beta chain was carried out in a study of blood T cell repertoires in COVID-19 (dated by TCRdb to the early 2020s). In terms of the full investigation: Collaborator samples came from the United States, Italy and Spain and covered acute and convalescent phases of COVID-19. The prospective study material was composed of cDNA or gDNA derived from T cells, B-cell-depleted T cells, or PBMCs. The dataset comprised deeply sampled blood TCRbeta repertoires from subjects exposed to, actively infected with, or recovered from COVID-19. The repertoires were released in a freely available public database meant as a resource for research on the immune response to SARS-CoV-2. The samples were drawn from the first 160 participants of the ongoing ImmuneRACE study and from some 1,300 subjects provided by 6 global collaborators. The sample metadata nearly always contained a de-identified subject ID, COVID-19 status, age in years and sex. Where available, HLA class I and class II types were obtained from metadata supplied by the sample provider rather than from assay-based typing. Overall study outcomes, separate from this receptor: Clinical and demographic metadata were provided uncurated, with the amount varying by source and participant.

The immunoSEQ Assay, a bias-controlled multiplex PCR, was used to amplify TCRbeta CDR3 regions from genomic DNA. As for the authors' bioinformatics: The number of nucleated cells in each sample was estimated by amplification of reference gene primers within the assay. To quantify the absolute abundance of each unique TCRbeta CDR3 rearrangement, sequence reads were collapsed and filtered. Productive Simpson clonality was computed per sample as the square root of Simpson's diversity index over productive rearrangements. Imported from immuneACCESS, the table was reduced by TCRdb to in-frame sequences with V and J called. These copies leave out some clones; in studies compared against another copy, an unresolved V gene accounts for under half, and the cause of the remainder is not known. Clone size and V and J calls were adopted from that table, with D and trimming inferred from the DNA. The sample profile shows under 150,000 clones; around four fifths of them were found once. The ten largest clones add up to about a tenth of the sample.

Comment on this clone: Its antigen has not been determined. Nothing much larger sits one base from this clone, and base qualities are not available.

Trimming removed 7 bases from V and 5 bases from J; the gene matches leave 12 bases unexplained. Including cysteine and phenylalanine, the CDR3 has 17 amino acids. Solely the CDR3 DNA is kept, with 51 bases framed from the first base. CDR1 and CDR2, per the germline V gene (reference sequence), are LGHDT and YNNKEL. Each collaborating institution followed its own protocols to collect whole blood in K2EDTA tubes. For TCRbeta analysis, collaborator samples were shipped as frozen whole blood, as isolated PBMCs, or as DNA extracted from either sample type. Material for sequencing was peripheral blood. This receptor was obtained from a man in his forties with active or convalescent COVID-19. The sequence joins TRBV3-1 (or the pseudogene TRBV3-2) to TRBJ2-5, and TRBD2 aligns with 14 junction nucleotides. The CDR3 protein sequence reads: CASIGTSGGQFRETQYF. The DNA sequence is TGTGCCAGCATCGGGACTAGCGGGGGTCAATTCCGGGAGACCCAGTACTTC.